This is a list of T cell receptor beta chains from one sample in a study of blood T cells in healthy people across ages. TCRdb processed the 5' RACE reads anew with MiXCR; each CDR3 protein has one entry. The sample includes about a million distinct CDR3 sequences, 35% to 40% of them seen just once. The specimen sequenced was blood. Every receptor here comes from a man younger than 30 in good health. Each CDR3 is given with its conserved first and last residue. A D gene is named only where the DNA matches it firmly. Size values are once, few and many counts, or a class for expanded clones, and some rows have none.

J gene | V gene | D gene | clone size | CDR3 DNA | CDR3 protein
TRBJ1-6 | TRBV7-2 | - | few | TGTGCCAGCAGAGGGGAGAGCTCCTATAATTCACCCCTCCACTTT | CASRGESSYNSPLHF
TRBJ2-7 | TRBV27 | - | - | TGTGCCAGCAGCTACGGGACCACCAACTACGAGCAGTACTTC | CASSYGTTNYEQYF
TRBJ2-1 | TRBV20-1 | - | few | TGCAGTGCTAAAGGCCCATACAATGAGCAGTTCTTC | CSAKGPYNEQFF
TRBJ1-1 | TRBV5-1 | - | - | TGCGCCAGCAGCTTGGAGGGGGTTCGGAACACTGAAGCTTTCTTT | CASSLEGVRNTEAFF
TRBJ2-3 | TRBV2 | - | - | TGTGCCAGCACAGGACAACTAGCTGGCACAGATACGCAGTATTTT | CASTGQLAGTDTQYF
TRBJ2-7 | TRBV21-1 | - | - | TGTGCCAGCACTCAGAGGGAGCCGTCCTACGAGCAGTACTTC | CASTQREPSYEQYF
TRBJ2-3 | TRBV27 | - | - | TGTGCCAGCAGCCTATTTCCGAGGGATACGCAGTATTTT | CASSLFPRDTQYF
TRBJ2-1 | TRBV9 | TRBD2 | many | TGTGCCAGCAGCCCCCGGGTAGCGGGGTCCTACAATGAGCAGTTCTTC | CASSPRVAGSYNEQFF
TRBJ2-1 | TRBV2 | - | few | TGTGCCAGCAGTGAGCGGGCGAGGAGCGATGAGCAGTTCTTC | CASSERARSDEQFF
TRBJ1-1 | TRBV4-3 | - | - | TGCGCCAGCAGCCAAGCGGACAGTGAAAACACTGAAGCTTTCTTT | CASSQADSENTEAFF
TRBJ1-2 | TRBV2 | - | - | TGTGCCAGCAGTGCTACAGGGAAGGATGGCTACACCTTC | CASSATGKDGYTF
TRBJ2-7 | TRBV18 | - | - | TGTGCCAGCACACCACCTGCCGGTGGGGATTACGAGCAGTACTTC | CASTPPAGGDYEQYF
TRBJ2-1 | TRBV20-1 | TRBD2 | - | TGCAGTGCTAGTTTGACTAGCGGCTACAATGAGCAGTTCTTC | CSASLTSGYNEQFF
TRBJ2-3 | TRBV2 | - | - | TGTGCCAGCAGTGTGTATGGGACGCTGGGCACAGATACGCAGTATTTT | CASSVYGTLGTDTQYF
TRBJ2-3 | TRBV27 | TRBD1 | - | TGTGCCAGCAGCCCCCGGACAGGGACGGGGGATACGCAGTATTTT | CASSPRTGTGDTQYF
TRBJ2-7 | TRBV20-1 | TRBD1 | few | TGCAGTGCTAGAGGACGACAGGGGTTACCCTACGAGCAGTACTTC | CSARGRQGLPYEQYF
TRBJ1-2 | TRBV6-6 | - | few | TGTGCCAGCAGTACCGATTCCTCCTATGGCTACACCTTC | CASSTDSSYGYTF
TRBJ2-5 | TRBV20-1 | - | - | TGCAGTGCTAGGCGTCAGGGGTTTGAGACCCAGTACTTC | CSARRQGFETQYF
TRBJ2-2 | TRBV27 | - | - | TGTGCCAGCAGTTTCTCTCGCACCGGGGAGCTGTTTTTT | CASSFSRTGELFF
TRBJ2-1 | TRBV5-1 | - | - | TGCGCCAGCAGCCACACCGCATTGCCCAATGAGCAGTTCTTC | CASSHTALPNEQFF
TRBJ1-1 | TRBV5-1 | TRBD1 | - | TGCGCCAGTACACTCAGGGGGCCTAACACTGAAGCTTTCTTT | CASTLRGPNTEAFF
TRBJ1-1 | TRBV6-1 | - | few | TGTGCCAGCAGCGCCGAGGGGAACACTGAAGCTTTCTTT | CASSAEGNTEAFF
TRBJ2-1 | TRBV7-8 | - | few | TGTGCCAGCAGTTATCAGGGCCCTAACTCCTACAATGAGCAGTTCTTC | CASSYQGPNSYNEQFF
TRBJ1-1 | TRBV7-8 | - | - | TGTGCCAGCAGCCTTTATGAAGACAGCACTGAAGCTTTCTTT | CASSLYEDSTEAFF
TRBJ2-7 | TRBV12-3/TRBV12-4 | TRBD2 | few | TGTGCCAGCAGTTTAGGTGTCCTAGCGGGGGGCAACGAGCAGTACTTC | CASSLGVLAGGNEQYF
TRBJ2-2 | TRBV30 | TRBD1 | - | TGTGCCTGGAGCTACAGGGGGACAAACACCGGGGAGCTGTTTTTT | CAWSYRGTNTGELFF
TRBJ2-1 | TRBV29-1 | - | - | TGCAGCGTTGTCGGGGATTATGAGCAGTTCTTC | CSVVGDYEQFF
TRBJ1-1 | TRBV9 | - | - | TGTGCCAGCAGCCCTCAAGAGAGTGGGGGGTCTGAAGCTTTCTTT | CASSPQESGGSEAFF
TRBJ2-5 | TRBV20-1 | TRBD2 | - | TGCAGTGCTAGACCGGGGACTAGCGTTAAGACCCAGTACTTC | CSARPGTSVKTQYF
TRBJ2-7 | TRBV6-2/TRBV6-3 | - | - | TGTGCCAGCATCATCTCAATGGGGGCCGAGCAGTACTTC | CASIISMGAEQYF
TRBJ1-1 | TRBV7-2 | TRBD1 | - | TGTGCCAGCAGTGGACAGGGGGCAGCGAACACTGAAGCTTTCTTT | CASSGQGAANTEAFF
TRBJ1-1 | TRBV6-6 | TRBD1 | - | TGTGCCAGCAGGGACAGGGCAGCTTCTGAAGCTTTCTTT | CASRDRAASEAFF
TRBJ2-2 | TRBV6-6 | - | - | TGTGCCAGCAGGGAATCCCCTACCGGGGAGCTGTTTTTT | CASRESPTGELFF
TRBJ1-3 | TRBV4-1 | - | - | TGCGCCAGCAGCCAGGCCCCGGACATGGGAGGAAACACCATATATTTT | CASSQAPDMGGNTIYF
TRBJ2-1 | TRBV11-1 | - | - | TGTGCCAGCAGCTTATCGGGACGGGTGGAGGAGCAGTTCTTC | CASSLSGRVEEQFF
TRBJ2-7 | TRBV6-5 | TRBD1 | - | TGTGCCAGCAGTTACCAGACAGGGAACCTTGGGCAGTACTTC | CASSYQTGNLGQYF
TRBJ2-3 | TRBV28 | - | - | TGTGCCAGCAGTTTTTTTCTGGGGGGCCCTACTAGCACAGATACGCAGTATTTT | CASSFFLGGPTSTDTQYF
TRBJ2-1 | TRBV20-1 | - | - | TGCAGTGCTAGAGAATGGGTGGATGAGCAGTTCTTC | CSAREWVDEQFF
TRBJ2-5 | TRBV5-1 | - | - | TGCGCCAGCAGCTTGGCCGTTATCGGGCAGGGTAAAGAGACCCAGTACTTC | CASSLAVIGQGKETQYF
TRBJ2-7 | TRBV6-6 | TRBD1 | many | TGTGCCAGCAGTTACGGGGACAGGGAAGGCTACGAGCAGTACTTC | CASSYGDREGYEQYF
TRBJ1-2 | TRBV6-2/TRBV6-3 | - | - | TGTGCCAGCAAGAAGGGCATGGAACGTGGCTACACCTTC | CASKKGMERGYTF
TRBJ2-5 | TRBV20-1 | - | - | TGCAGTGCTAGCCCTCTTTATCAAACAGGGAGACGAGAGACCCAGTACTTC | CSASPLYQTGRRETQYF
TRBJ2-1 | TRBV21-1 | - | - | TGTGCTAGCAGCCTACCGGGACAGGAGATGAATGAGCAGTTCTTC | CASSLPGQEMNEQFF
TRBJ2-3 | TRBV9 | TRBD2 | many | TGTGCCAGCAACAGCCTAGCGGGGAGCACAGATACGCAGTATTTT | CASNSLAGSTDTQYF
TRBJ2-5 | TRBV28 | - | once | TGTGCCAGCAGTTTGAGAGAGGGCAGGGACAATGAGCAGTACTTC | CASSLREGRDNEQYF
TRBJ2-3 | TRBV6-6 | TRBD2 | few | TGTGCCAGCAGTGGACTAGCGGGGATATACACAGATACGCAGTATTTT | CASSGLAGIYTDTQYF
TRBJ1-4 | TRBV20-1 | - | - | TGCAGTGCTGGAGATCTTACCGGGAGAATGGCTAATGAAAAACTGTTTTTT | CSAGDLTGRMANEKLFF
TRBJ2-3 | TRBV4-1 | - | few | TGCGCCAGCAGCAAACGGGTTCCTCCCACAGATACGCAGTATTTT | CASSKRVPPTDTQYF
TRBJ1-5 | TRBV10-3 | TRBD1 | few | TGTGCCATCAGTGAGGGGACAGGGAACAATCAGCCCCAGCATTTT | CAISEGTGNNQPQHF
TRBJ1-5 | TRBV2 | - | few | TGTGCCAGCAGTCCTAGGGGGGGATTCGGTAGCAATCAGCCCCAGCATTTT | CASSPRGGFGSNQPQHF
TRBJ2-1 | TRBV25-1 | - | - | TGTGCCAGCAGGGGGCCAAATGGGCAGTTCTTC | CASRGPNGQFF
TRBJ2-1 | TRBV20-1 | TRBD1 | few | TGCAGTGCGACTGGACAGGGATTCGGCAATGAGCAGTTCTTC | CSATGQGFGNEQFF
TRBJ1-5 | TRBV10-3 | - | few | TGTGCCATCAGTGGTGGCAGGGATCAGCCCCAGCATTTT | CAISGGRDQPQHF
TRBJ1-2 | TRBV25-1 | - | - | TGTGCCTGCAGTGACGGAGGTTATGGCTACACCTTC | CACSDGGYGYTF
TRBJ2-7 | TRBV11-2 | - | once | TGTGCCAGCAGCCCAGGGGGGGAGTACAATGAGCAGTACTTC | CASSPGGEYNEQYF
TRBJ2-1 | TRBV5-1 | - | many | TGTGCCAGCAGTTTGGGGGCCAATGAGCAGTTCTTC | CASSLGANEQFF
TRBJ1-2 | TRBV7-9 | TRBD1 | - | TGTGCCAGCAGCTCCGGACAGGTCTCCTATGGCTACACCTTC | CASSSGQVSYGYTF
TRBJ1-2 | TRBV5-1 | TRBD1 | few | TGCGCCAGCAGCTCCGAGACAGGGTCTAACTATGGCTACACCTTC | CASSSETGSNYGYTF
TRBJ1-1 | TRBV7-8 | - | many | TGTGCCAGCAGCCCCACCGGAACGGCTCAAGCTTTCTTT | CASSPTGTAQAFF